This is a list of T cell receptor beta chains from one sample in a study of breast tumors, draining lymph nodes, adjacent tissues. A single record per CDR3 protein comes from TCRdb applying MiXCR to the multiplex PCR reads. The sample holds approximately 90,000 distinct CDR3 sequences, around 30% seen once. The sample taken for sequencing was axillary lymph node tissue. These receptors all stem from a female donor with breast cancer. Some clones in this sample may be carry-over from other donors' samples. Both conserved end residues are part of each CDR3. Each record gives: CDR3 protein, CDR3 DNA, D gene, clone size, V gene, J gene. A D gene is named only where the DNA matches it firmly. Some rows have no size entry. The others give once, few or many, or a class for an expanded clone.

CASSQEVTGEETRYF,TGTGCCAGCAGCCAAGAGGTAACAGGGGAGGAGACCCGGTACTTC,NA,NA,TRBV7-9,TRBJ2-5
CASSFTSGRALNEQFF,TGTGCCAGCAGCTTTACTAGCGGGAGGGCGTTGAATGAGCAGTTCTTC,TRBD2,NA,TRBV7-9,TRBJ2-1
CASSQGEGNTQYF,TGTGCCAGTAGCCAAGGGGAGGGGAATACGCAGTATTTT,TRBD2,many,TRBV19,TRBJ2-3
CASSLVRAHTDTQYF,TGTGCCAGCAGCTTGGTCAGGGCTCACACAGATACGCAGTATTTT,NA,many,TRBV5-5,TRBJ2-3
CASTATSGANEQFF,TGTGCCAGCACCGCGACTAGCGGGGCGAATGAGCAGTTCTTC,TRBD2,NA,TRBV2,TRBJ2-1
CASRERGGGTYEQYF,TGTGCCAGCAGGGAAAGGGGCGGGGGAACCTACGAGCAGTACTTC,TRBD2,many,TRBV28,TRBJ2-7
CASSLTQDYGYTF,TGTGCCAGCAGCTTGACCCAGGACTATGGCTACACCTTC,NA,many,TRBV5-4,TRBJ1-2
CASSLGTGGFEQYF,TGTGCCAGCAGCTTAGGGACAGGGGGGTTCGAGCAGTACTTC,TRBD1,many,TRBV5-6,TRBJ2-7
CASSLTTDSYGYTF,TGTGCCAGCAGCTTAACAACTGACAGCTATGGCTACACCTTC,NA,NA,TRBV7-9,TRBJ1-2
CVSSGVGLREQYF,TGCGTCAGTTCAGGGGTTGGACTTCGCGAGCAGTACTTC,NA,many,TRBV27,TRBJ2-7
CASSLRDPKRTNEKLFF,TGTGCCAGCAGCCTCCGGGACCCCAAACGTACTAATGAAAAACTGTTTTTT,NA,many,TRBV27,TRBJ1-4
CASSPTGALNQPQHF,TGTGCCAGCAGTCCGACAGGGGCCTTAAATCAGCCCCAGCATTTT,TRBD1,many,TRBV12-3/TRBV12-4,TRBJ1-5
CASSWTRGDKEWGGDIQYF,TGTGCCAGCAGCTGGACGAGGGGGGATAAGGAGTGGGGGGGGGACATTCAGTACTTC,NA,NA,TRBV5-5,TRBJ2-4
CASRGTVSGNTIYF,TGCGCCAGCAGAGGGACAGTCTCTGGAAACACCATATATTTT,TRBD1,NA,TRBV5-1,TRBJ1-3
CASRDIGLTRGNEQFF,TGCGCCAGCAGGGATATCGGGCTGACTAGGGGGAATGAGCAGTTCTTC,NA,many,TRBV4-1,TRBJ2-1
CASSEIGTKIYNEQFF,TGCGCCAGCAGTGAGATCGGGACTAAAATCTACAATGAGCAGTTCTTC,TRBD2,many,TRBV10-2,TRBJ2-1
CSVEVDSNQPQHF,TGCAGCGTTGAGGTGGATAGCAATCAGCCCCAGCATTTT,NA,many,TRBV29-1,TRBJ1-5
CASSHLAGDGTGELFF,TGTGCCAGCAGTCACCTCGCGGGAGACGGAACCGGGGAGCTGTTTTTT,TRBD2,few,TRBV6-5,TRBJ2-2
CASSGGLADTDTQYF,TGCGCCAGCAGTGGTGGGCTAGCGGACACAGATACGCAGTATTTT,TRBD2,many,TRBV10-2,TRBJ2-3
CASSLDYNEQFF,TGTGCCAGCAGTCTGGACTACAATGAGCAGTTCTTC,NA,NA,TRBV28,TRBJ2-1
CSARPYGPYEQYF,TGCAGTGCTAGGCCCTATGGACCCTACGAGCAGTACTTC,NA,many,TRBV20-1,TRBJ2-7
CASSSSRGSETQYF,TGTGCCAGCAGCTCGAGTCGGGGTAGTGAGACCCAGTACTTC,NA,many,TRBV11-2,TRBJ2-5
CSVVGPPGSGIGAEAFF,TGCAGCGTTGTTGGTCCCCCGGGAAGCGGGATTGGCGCTGAAGCTTTCTTT,NA,many,TRBV29-1,TRBJ1-1
CASSLRQGGETQYF,TGTGCCAGCAGCCTAAGACAGGGGGGAGAGACCCAGTACTTC,TRBD1,many,TRBV5-6,TRBJ2-5
CSARDQSGGNSPLHF,TGCAGTGCTAGAGATCAGTCAGGGGGGAACTCACCCCTCCACTTT,TRBD1,many,TRBV20-1,TRBJ1-6
CASSLKDWDTYEQYF,TGTGCCAGCAGTTTGAAGGATTGGGACACCTACGAGCAGTACTTC,NA,many,TRBV28,TRBJ2-7
CASSQSGGGETQYF,TGTGCCAGCAGCCAATCAGGGGGCGGCGAGACCCAGTACTTC,TRBD1,many,TRBV11-2,TRBJ2-5
CASSPTGTNEQFF,TGTGCCAGCAGCCCAACAGGGACCAATGAGCAGTTCTTC,NA,many,TRBV7-2,TRBJ2-1
CASSRPSGSSEQYF,TGTGCCAGCAGCCGACCCAGCGGGAGCAGCGAGCAGTACTTC,TRBD2,once,TRBV7-2,TRBJ2-7
CASHRLGGQPYGHTF,TGTGCCAGCCACCGCCTTGGGGGCCAGCCCTATGGCCACACCTTC,NA,NA,TRBV12-3/TRBV12-4,TRBJ1-2
CATSGQGFGYTF,TGTGCCACCAGTGGACAGGGTTTTGGCTACACCTTC,TRBD1,NA,TRBV24-1,TRBJ1-2
CSARGGQTWANYGYTF,TGCAGTGCTAGGGGGGGACAGACCTGGGCTAACTATGGCTACACCTTC,TRBD1,many,TRBV20-1,TRBJ1-2
CTSSGTRLAGGGTGELFF,TGTACCAGCAGCGGGACCCGACTAGCGGGAGGTGGCACCGGGGAACTGTTTTTT,TRBD2,NA,TRBV7-2,TRBJ2-2
CAFRILSSYEQYF,TGTGCCTTCCGTATCCTAAGCTCCTACGAGCAGTACTTC,NA,many,TRBV30,TRBJ2-7
CASSVGGLALDTPYF,TGTGCCAGCAGCGTAGGAGGACTAGCGTTAGATACGCCGTATTTT,TRBD2,NA,TRBV9,TRBJ2-3
CASILQLVAGGYTDTQYF,TGTGCCAGCATTCTCCAACTAGTGGCGGGTGGCTACACAGATACGCAGTATTTT,NA,many,TRBV6-1,TRBJ2-3
CASSTYRGRDYNSPLHF,TGCGCCAGCAGTACCTACAGGGGGCGCGATTATAATTCACCCCTCCACTTT,TRBD1,many,TRBV10-1,TRBJ1-6